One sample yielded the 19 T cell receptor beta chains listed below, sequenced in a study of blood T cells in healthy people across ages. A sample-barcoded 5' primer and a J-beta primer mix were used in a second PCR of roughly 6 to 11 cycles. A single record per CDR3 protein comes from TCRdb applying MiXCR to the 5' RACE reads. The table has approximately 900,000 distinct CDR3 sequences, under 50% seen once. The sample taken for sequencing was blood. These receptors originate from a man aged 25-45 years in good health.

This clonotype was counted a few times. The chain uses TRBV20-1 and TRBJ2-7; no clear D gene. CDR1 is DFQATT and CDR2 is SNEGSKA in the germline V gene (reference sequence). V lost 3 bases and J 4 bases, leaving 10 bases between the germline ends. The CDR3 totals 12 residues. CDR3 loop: CSARDTGYEQYF. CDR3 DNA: TGCAGTGCTAGGGATACTGGTTACGAGCAGTACTTC.

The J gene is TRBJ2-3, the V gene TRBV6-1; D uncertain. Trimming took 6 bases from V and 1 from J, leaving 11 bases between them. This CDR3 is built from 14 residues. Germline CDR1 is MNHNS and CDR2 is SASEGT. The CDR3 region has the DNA TGTGCCAGCAGGGTTGGCTTCTGCACAGATACGCAGTATTTT. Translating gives CASRVGFCTDTQYF.

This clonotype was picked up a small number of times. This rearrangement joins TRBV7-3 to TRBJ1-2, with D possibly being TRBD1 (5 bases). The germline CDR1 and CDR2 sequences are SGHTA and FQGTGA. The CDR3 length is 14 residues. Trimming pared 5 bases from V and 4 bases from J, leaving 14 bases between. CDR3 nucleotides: TGTGCCAGCAGCCCCGACAGTTTTTCCTATGGCTACACCTTC. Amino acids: CASSPDSFSYGYTF.

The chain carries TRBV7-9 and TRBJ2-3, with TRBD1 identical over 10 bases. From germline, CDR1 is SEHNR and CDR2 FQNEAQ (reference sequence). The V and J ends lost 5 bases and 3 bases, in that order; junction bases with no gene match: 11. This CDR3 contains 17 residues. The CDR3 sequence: CASSASLDRGLTDTQYF. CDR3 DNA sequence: TGTGCCAGCAGCGCATCCCTTGACAGGGGGCTGACAGATACGCAGTATTTT.

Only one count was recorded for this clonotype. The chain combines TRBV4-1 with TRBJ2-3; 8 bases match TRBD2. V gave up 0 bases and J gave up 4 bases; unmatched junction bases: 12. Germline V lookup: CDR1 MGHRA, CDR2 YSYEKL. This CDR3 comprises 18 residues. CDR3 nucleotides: TGCGCCAGCAGCCAAGATCGGAACGGGGGGGCAAGCGCAGATACGCAGTATTTT. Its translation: CASSQDRNGGASADTQYF.

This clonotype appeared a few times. The CDR3 protein is CASSRSSGGLSYNEQFF. The CDR3 bases are TGTGCCAGCAGCCGGAGTAGCGGGGGCCTCTCCTACAATGAGCAGTTCTTC. J is TRBJ2-1 and V is TRBV7-9; 9 bases align to TRBD2. The CDR3 totals 17 residues. V lost 5 bases and J lost 0; bases outside the gene matches: 8. Germline lookup yields CDR1 SEHNR and CDR2 FQNEAQ (reference sequence).

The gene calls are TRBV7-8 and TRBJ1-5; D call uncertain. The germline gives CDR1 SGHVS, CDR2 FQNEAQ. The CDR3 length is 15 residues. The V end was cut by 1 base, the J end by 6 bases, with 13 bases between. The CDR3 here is CASSLVGPGSQPQHF. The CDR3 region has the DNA TGTGCCAGCAGCTTAGTAGGTCCGGGGAGTCAGCCCCAGCATTTT.

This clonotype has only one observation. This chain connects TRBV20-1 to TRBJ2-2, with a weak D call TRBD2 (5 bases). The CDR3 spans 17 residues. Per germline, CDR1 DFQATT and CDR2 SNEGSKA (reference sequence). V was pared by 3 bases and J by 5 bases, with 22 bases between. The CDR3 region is CSARSALEGSLTGELFF. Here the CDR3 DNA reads TGCAGTGCTAGGTCAGCCCTTGAGGGCTCGTTGACCGGGGAGCTGTTTTTT.

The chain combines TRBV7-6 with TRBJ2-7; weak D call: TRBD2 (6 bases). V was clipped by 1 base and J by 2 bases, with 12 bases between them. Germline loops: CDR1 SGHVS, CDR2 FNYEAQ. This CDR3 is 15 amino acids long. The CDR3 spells CASSLVTGGTYEQYF. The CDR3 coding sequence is TGTGCCAGCAGCTTAGTTACAGGAGGGACCTACGAGCAGTACTTC.

The CDR3 sequence: CASSPIFGGRGSNTGELFF. CDR3 coding DNA: TGTGCCAGCAGCCCCATCTTCGGCGGGAGAGGGTCGAACACCGGGGAGCTGTTTTTT. The J gene is TRBJ2-2, the V gene TRBV7-6; 7 bases match TRBD2. CDR3 size: 19 residues. V lost 5 bases, J lost 0 bases, and 15 bases stayed unmatched. Germline assignment: CDR1 SGHVS and CDR2 FNYEAQ.

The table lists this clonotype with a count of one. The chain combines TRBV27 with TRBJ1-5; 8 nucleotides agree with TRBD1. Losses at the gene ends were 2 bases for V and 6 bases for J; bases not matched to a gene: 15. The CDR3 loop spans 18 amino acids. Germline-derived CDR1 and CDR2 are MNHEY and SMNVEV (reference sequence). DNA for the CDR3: TGTGCCAGCAGTTTAGATTGGTGGGGACAGGCCGGAGGTCAGCCCCAGCATTTT. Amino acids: CASSLDWWGQAGGQPQHF.

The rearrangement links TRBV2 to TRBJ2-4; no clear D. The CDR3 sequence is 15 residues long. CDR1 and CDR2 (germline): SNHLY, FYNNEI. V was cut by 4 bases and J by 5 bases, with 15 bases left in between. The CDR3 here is CASSVPSGRQNIQYF. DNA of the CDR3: TGTGCCAGCAGTGTCCCTTCCGGACGGCAAAACATTCAGTACTTC.

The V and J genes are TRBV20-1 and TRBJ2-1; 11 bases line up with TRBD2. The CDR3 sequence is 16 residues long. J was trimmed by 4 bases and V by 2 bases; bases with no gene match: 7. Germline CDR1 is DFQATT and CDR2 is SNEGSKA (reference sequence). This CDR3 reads CSARSTGTSGYNEQFF. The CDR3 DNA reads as TGCAGTGCTAGATCGACCGGGACTAGCGGTTACAATGAGCAGTTCTTC.

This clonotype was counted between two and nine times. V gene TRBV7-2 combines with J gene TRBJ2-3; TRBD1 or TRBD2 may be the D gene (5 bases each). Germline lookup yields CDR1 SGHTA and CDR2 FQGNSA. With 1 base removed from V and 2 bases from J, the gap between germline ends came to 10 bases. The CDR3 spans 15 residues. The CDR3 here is CASSLGGVNTDTQYF. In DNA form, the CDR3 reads TGTGCCAGCAGCTTAGGAGGGGTGAACACAGATACGCAGTATTTT.

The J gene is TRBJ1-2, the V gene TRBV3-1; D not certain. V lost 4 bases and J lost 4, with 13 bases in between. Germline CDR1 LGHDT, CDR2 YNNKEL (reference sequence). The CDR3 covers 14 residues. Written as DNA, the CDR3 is TGTGCCAGCAGCCCTGGGCAACCACGCTATGGCTACACCTTC. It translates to CASSPGQPRYGYTF.

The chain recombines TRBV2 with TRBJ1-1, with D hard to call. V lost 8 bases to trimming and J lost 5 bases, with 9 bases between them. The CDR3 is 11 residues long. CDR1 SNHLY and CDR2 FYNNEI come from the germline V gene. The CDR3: CASLLGTEAFF. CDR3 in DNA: TGTGCCAGCCTTCTCGGAACTGAAGCTTTCTTT.

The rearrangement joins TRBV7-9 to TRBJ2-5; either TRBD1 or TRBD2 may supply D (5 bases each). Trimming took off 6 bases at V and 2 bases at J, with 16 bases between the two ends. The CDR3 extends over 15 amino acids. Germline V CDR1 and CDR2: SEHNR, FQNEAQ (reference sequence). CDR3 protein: CASRGTLGVQETQYF. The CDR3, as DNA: TGTGCCAGCAGGGGGACCCTTGGTGTGCAAGAGACCCAGTACTTC.

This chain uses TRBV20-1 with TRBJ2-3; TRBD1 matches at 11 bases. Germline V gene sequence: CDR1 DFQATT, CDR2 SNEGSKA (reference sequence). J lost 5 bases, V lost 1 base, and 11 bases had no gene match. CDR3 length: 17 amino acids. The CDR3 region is CSARGDRPGTGGDTQYF. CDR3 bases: TGCAGTGCTAGAGGGGATCGCCCCGGGACAGGGGGAGATACGCAGTATTTT.

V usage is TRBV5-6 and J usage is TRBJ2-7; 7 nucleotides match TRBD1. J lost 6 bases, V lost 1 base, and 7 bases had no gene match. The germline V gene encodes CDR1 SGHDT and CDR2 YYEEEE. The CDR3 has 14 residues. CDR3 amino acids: CASSLRDRALEQYF. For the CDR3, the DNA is TGTGCCAGCAGCTTGCGCGACAGGGCCCTCGAGCAGTACTTC.